This T cell receptor beta chain was sequenced for a study of T cells after yellow fever vaccination. General study results and limits: Reappearance after the booster was seen for most primary-vaccination clones, at more than 95% CD4 and 70% to 90% CD8. Though it reached lower strength, the secondary response hit its peak faster, day 5 versus 15. FACS-sorted repertoires could contain abundant clonotypes contaminating from the bulk population.

TCRdb analysed the 5' RACE reads with MiXCR anew, one entry per CDR3 protein. The table shows a few hundred thousand distinct CDR3 sequences, with 15% to 20% occurring only once. Germline CDR1 is DFQATT and CDR2 is SNEGSKA (reference sequence). The V gene end was trimmed by 3 bases and the J gene end by 5 bases; junction bases not matched to a gene: 8. This CDR3 has 15 residues. There are a few counts of this clonotype. Antigen unknown. The chain couples TRBV20-1 to TRBJ2-2, with 8 bases identical to TRBD2. The origin of this receptor is a young man who received the YFV17D yellow fever vaccine. The sequencing here drew on PBMCs, taken 15 days after the yellow fever booster vaccination. The CDR3 DNA follows: TGCAGTGCTAGTCCAAGCGGGAGAGGTACCGGGGAGCTGTTTTTT. As protein: CSASPSGRGTGELFF.